This is a list of T cell receptor beta chains from one sample in a study of long-term antiretroviral therapy in people with HIV. Only in-frame clones appear in the TCRdb table, and some are missing; sequencing was by immunoSEQ multiplex PCR. The table shows 45,000 or so clones, with nearly 95% occurring only once. This material consisted of unsorted PBMCs, taken 3.7 years after starting antiretroviral therapy. These receptors all stem from a woman aged 50 to 60 with HIV. Each CDR3 is given with its conserved first and last residue.

cdr3_aa: CASSVLPGESTDTQYF; cdr3_length: 16; v_call: TRBV5-1
cdr3_aa: CASSQTGGQETQYF; cdr3_length: 14; v_call: TRBV5-4
cdr3_aa: CASSPLGARDYGYTF; cdr3_length: 15; v_call: TRBV14
cdr3_aa: CAWSRGTGEAEAFF; cdr3_length: 14; v_call: TRBV30
cdr3_aa: CASSPGGAGNQPQHF; cdr3_length: 15; v_call: TRBV18
cdr3_aa: CANTRDSGTGELFF; cdr3_length: 14; v_call: TRBV6-1
cdr3_aa: CASGSRMNTEAFF; cdr3_length: 13; v_call: TRBV27
cdr3_aa: CASSEARQGGQPQHF; cdr3_length: 15; v_call: TRBV6-1
cdr3_aa: CASSLGRGWAGELFF; cdr3_length: 15; v_call: TRBV11-2
cdr3_aa: CASSYDSSYNSPLHF; cdr3_length: 15; v_call: TRBV2
cdr3_aa: CASSQRSWLFF; cdr3_length: 11; v_call: TRBV14
cdr3_aa: CASSTLRGYEQYF; cdr3_length: 13; v_call: TRBV11-3
cdr3_aa: CSVETSGGGNEQFF; cdr3_length: 14; v_call: TRBV29-1
cdr3_aa: CASSRGANTGELFF; cdr3_length: 14; v_call: TRBV7-3
cdr3_aa: CASRTGQGHEQYF; cdr3_length: 13; v_call: TRBV9
cdr3_aa: CASSFHRVGLETQYF; cdr3_length: 15; v_call: TRBV11-2
cdr3_aa: CASSEFYRQPTDTQYF; cdr3_length: 16; v_call: TRBV6-1
cdr3_aa: CASRYREYTGELFF; cdr3_length: 14; v_call: TRBV6-1
cdr3_aa: CAWSGKGPETQYF; cdr3_length: 13; v_call: TRBV30
cdr3_aa: CASSLSRGDEKLFF; cdr3_length: 14; v_call: TRBV27
cdr3_aa: CASSEAAGETQYF; cdr3_length: 13; v_call: TRBV25-1
cdr3_aa: CASSFQDDQPQHF; cdr3_length: 13; v_call: TRBV7-2
cdr3_aa: CASSQDWGSEQYF; cdr3_length: 13; v_call: TRBV4-1
cdr3_aa: CAISESGSSNEKLFF; cdr3_length: 15; v_call: TRBV10-3
cdr3_aa: CASSDWTGEETQYF; cdr3_length: 14; v_call: TRBV6-6
cdr3_aa: CASSLVSWNTHYGYTF; cdr3_length: 16; v_call: TRBV5-1
cdr3_aa: CASSIPGQNYEQYF; cdr3_length: 14; v_call: TRBV5-4
cdr3_aa: CASRDRNLKLNTEAFF; cdr3_length: 16; v_call: TRBV7-9
cdr3_aa: CASSSGRETQYF; cdr3_length: 12; v_call: TRBV2
cdr3_aa: CASSLMAGNTGELFF; cdr3_length: 15; v_call: TRBV7-3
cdr3_aa: CASSPPGQGKIYEQYF; cdr3_length: 16; v_call: TRBV18
cdr3_aa: CASSVEGTSGGELFF; cdr3_length: 15; v_call: TRBV9
cdr3_aa: CASSNRVHSGNTIYF; cdr3_length: 15; v_call: TRBV6-5
cdr3_aa: CARRLGTTRGYTF; cdr3_length: 13; v_call: TRBV19
cdr3_aa: CASSPGRGESPLHF; cdr3_length: 14; v_call: TRBV9
cdr3_aa: CASSYRGTNYGYTF; cdr3_length: 14; v_call: TRBV6-5
cdr3_aa: CASSLSEGARAYGYTF; cdr3_length: 16; v_call: TRBV5-6
cdr3_aa: CASSSGQAPSDTQYF; cdr3_length: 15; v_call: TRBV19
cdr3_aa: CASSSTTNEKLFF; cdr3_length: 13; v_call: TRBV11-2
cdr3_aa: CASSVGVSGGVEQYF; cdr3_length: 15; v_call: TRBV9
cdr3_aa: CASSASGQGFYEQYF; cdr3_length: 15; v_call: TRBV11-2
cdr3_aa: CAWSGRTGGYEKLFF; cdr3_length: 15; v_call: TRBV30
cdr3_aa: CASSHLAGPQVSEQFF; cdr3_length: 16; v_call: TRBV4-1
cdr3_aa: CASSESGISSGELFF; cdr3_length: 15; v_call: TRBV6-4
cdr3_aa: CASSGLGGGQYEQYF; cdr3_length: 15; v_call: TRBV9
cdr3_aa: CASSQVNSGNTIYF; cdr3_length: 14; v_call: TRBV4-2
cdr3_aa: CASGLISGAVGTGELFF; cdr3_length: 17; v_call: TRBV12-5